This entry concerns a single T cell receptor (beta chain). What it recognizes is unknown. The germline CDR1 and CDR2 sequences are GTSNPN and SVGIG (reference sequence). CDR3 length equals 13 residues. The ends were cut back, 1 base at V and 5 bases at J, with 8 bases in the middle. The data were produced by immunoSEQ multiplex PCR, yet TCRdb's version contains in-frame clones alone and is incomplete. The table has roughly 97,000 clones, around 89% seen once. The source of the sample is a study of T cell responses to AZD1222 COVID-19 vaccine. General observations from the study: A mostly white British donor set with more females was recruited, and clonal diversity was possibly underestimated.

Here the sequenced sample was peripheral blood, taken on day 0 of AZD1222 vaccination. This TCR came from an adult in good health. The chain recombines TRBV30 with TRBJ1-4; D remains unclear. The CDR3 reads CAWSERVNEKLFF. For the CDR3, the DNA is TGTGCCTGGAGTGAGAGGGTGAATGAAAAACTGTTTTTT.